This entry lists 20 T cell receptor beta chains sequenced from one sample in a study of blood T cell repertoires in COVID-19. Generated by immunoSEQ multiplex PCR, the TCRdb table keeps only in-frame clones and is missing some. The sample has some 320,000 clones; around 90% are singletons. Material: PBMCs or T cells enriched from blood (not recorded which). The receptors come from a man between 60 and 75 years old who had recovered from COVID-19.

CDR3: CASSQGQGPANEKLFF. Written as DNA, the CDR3 is TGTGCCAGCAGCCAAGGACAGGGGCCAGCTAATGAAAAACTGTTTTTT. This chain joins TRBV3-1 (or the pseudogene TRBV3-2) and TRBJ1-4, with 8 bases aligning to TRBD1. The V gene end was trimmed by 1 base and the J gene end by 3 bases; junction bases not matched to a gene: 4. This CDR3 contains 16 residues. CDR1 is LGHDT and CDR2 is YNNKEL in the germline V gene (reference sequence).

The chain combines TRBV9 with TRBJ2-7, with D maybe TRBD1 (5 bases). The CDR3 runs to 15 residues. V lost 0 bases and J 3 bases, leaving 13 bases between the germline ends. Germline V gives CDR1 SGDLS, CDR2 YYNGEE. The CDR3, as DNA: TGTGCCAGCAGCGTAGGGCCCAACGACAGCTACGAGCAGTACTTC. As protein: CASSVGPNDSYEQYF.

V gene TRBV7-3 combines with J gene TRBJ2-1, with D uncertain. With 1 base removed from V and 7 bases from J, the gap between germline ends came to 11 bases. The CDR3 length is 14 residues. The V gene's germline CDR1 is SGHTA and CDR2 FQGTGA. The CDR3 DNA reads as TGTGCCAGCAGCTTAAATGGCAGAATAAATGAGCAGTTCTTC. Its protein product is CASSLNGRINEQFF.

The genes are TRBV28 and TRBJ1-1, with TRBD1 as a possible D gene (5 bases). Trimming removed 6 bases at V and 5 bases at J, with 16 bases between. The CDR3 sequence is 14 residues long. Germline values: CDR1 MDHEN, CDR2 SYDVKM. CDR3 sequence: CASRSGGVRTEAFF. The CDR3 DNA reads as TGTGCCAGCAGGTCCGGGGGAGTGCGAACTGAAGCTTTCTTT.

J is TRBJ2-3 and V is TRBV6-5, with D perhaps matching TRBD2 (5 bases). Germline V lookup: CDR1 MNHEY, CDR2 SVGAGI. V lost 6 bases, J lost 2 bases, and 9 bases lay in between. This CDR3 comprises 13 residues. CDR3 sequence reads: CASRDFYTDTQYF. The CDR3 DNA sequence: TGTGCCAGCAGGGACTTTTACACAGATACGCAGTATTTT.

This clone was observed a single time. The rearrangement joins TRBV7-9 to TRBJ1-2, with D hard to call. V was trimmed by 1 base and J by 4 bases, leaving 10 bases between them. The CDR3 has 14 amino acids. The V gene's germline CDR1 is SEHNR and CDR2 FQNEAQ (reference sequence). CDR3 in DNA: TGTGCCAGCAGCTTAGATCGGGAACTCTATGGCTACACCTTC. Translating gives CASSLDRELYGYTF.

The V and J genes are TRBV7-2 and TRBJ2-1; D is perhaps TRBD1 (6 bases). Germline loops: CDR1 SGHTA, CDR2 FQGNSA. V was pared by 0 bases and J by 2 bases, with 8 bases between. The length of the CDR3 is 15 residues. The CDR3 reads CASSLAGQTYNEQFF. CDR3 in DNA: TGTGCCAGCAGCTTAGCCGGACAGACCTACAATGAGCAGTTCTTC. The whole variable domain, filled in from reference TRBV7-2 and TRBJ2-1, reads GAGVSQSPSNKVTEKGKDVELRCDPISGHTALYWYRQSLGQGLEFLIYFQGNSAPDKSGLPSDRFSAERTGGSVSTLTIQRTQQEDSAVYLCASSLAGQTYNEQFFGPGTRLTVL.

The chain combines TRBV6-5 with TRBJ2-1; 7 bases align to TRBD1. There are 15 residues in the CDR3. Germline values: CDR1 MNHEY, CDR2 SVGAGI. V lost 0 bases and J lost 3; bases outside the gene matches: 2. The CDR3 sequence: CASSYSTGFYNEQFF. The CDR3 nucleotides are TGTGCCAGCAGTTACTCGACAGGGTTCTACAATGAGCAGTTCTTC.

V is TRBV5-1 and J is TRBJ2-7; a weak D match, TRBD2 (5 bases). V was pared by 2 bases and J by 2 bases, with 11 bases between. CDR1 and CDR2 from the germline V gene are SGHRS and YFSETQ. The CDR3 has 14 residues. The CDR3 here is CASSFSGLAYEQYF. CDR3 coding DNA: TGCGCCAGCAGCTTCTCAGGACTCGCCTACGAGCAGTACTTC.

The rearrangement joins TRBV28 to TRBJ2-7; 9 bases align to TRBD1. This CDR3 spans 19 amino acids. The trim removed 5 bases at V and 2 bases at J, leaving 19 bases unmatched. Germline assignment: CDR1 MDHEN and CDR2 SYDVKM. CDR3 sequence (DNA): TGTGCCAGCAGTCTTTCCCAGGACAGGGGCTATCAACCTCCCTACGAGCAGTACTTC. It encodes CASSLSQDRGYQPPYEQYF.

V usage is TRBV6-5 and J usage is TRBJ1-6, with D possibly TRBD1 on 5 matching bases. V shed 4 bases and J shed 7 bases, with 17 bases lying between them. Germline V lookup: CDR1 MNHEY, CDR2 SVGAGI. The CDR3 has 16 amino acids. The CDR3 DNA reads TGTGCCAGCAGTTCATCTGGTCAGGGTTGGAATTCACCCCTCCACTTT. This sequence encodes CASSSSGQGWNSPLHF.

This clone was counted between two and nine times. The same CDR3 arises from other DNA sequences in this sample as well. J is TRBJ2-1 and V is TRBV18, with D perhaps matching TRBD1 (5 bases). The germline CDR1 and CDR2 sequences are KGHSH and LQKENI. CDR3 length: 15 residues. The V and J ends lost 3 bases and 5 bases respectively, with 14 bases between them. CDR3 in DNA: TGTGCCAGCTCACCTCCTGGCAGGGCAGACAATGAGCAGTTCTTC. It specifies CASSPPGRADNEQFF. Variable domain in full (rest from reference TRBV18 and TRBJ2-1): NAGVMQNPRHLVRRRGQEARLRCSPMKGHSHVYWYRQLPEEGLKFMVYLQKENIIDESGMPKERFSAEFPKEGPSILRIQQVVRGDSAAYFCASSPPGRADNEQFFGPGTRLTVL.

The chain is built from TRBV27 and TRBJ1-6; 9 positions agree with TRBD1. The CDR3 contains 15 residues. Germline-derived CDR1 and CDR2 are MNHEY and SMNVEV (reference sequence). Trimming at V came to 5 bases and at J to 8 bases, leaving 7 bases not matched to a gene. The DNA of the CDR3 is TGTGCCAGCAGTCCCGGGACAGGGATATATTCACCCCTCCACTTT. It encodes CASSPGTGIYSPLHF.

The chain combines TRBV9 with TRBJ1-6, with TRBD1 matching 8 bases. Germline-derived CDR1 and CDR2 are SGDLS and YYNGEE. J was trimmed by 8 bases and V by 2 bases; bases with no gene match: 9. The CDR3 sequence is 16 residues long. The DNA of the CDR3 is TGTGCCAGCAGCGTGTACGACAGGGGACGGGATTCACCCCTCCACTTT. Its protein product is CASSVYDRGRDSPLHF. Looking up the rest from reference TRBV9 and TRBJ1-6 gives the full variable domain: DSGVTQTPKHLITATGQRVTLRCSPRSGDLSVYWYQQSLDQGLQFLIQYYNGEERAKGNILERFSAQQFPDLHSELNLSSLELGDSALYFCASSVYDRGRDSPLHFGNGTRLTVT.

The chain has TRBV28 and TRBJ1-2, with a possible D match to TRBD1 (6 bases). Germline V lookup: CDR1 MDHEN, CDR2 SYDVKM. The CDR3 is 13 residues long. The V gene lost 4 bases and the J gene lost 1 base, with 7 bases spanning the gap. In DNA form, the CDR3 reads TGTGCCAGCAGTTCACAGGGTAACTATGGCTACACCTTC. Translating it yields CASSSQGNYGYTF.

The CDR3 DNA follows: TGTGCCAGCAGTCCCTGGACAGGGGGGGTCTATGGCTACACCTTC. Translating gives CASSPWTGGVYGYTF. V gene TRBV6-5 combines with J gene TRBJ1-2; 10 nucleotides agree with TRBD1. V lost 5 bases to trimming and J lost 4 bases; unmatched junction nucleotides: 7. CDR1 and CDR2 from the germline V gene are MNHEY and SVGAGI. The CDR3 runs 15 residues.

The V gene is TRBV5-4, the J gene TRBJ2-3; TRBD2 might be the D (5 bases). Trimming left V 3 bases short and J 4 bases short, with 9 bases between. CDR3 size: 13 residues. Germline-derived CDR1 and CDR2 are SGHNT and YYREEE (reference sequence). CDR3 DNA sequence: TGTGCCAGCAGCTCGTTTAGCGCAGATACGCAGTATTTT. Amino acid sequence: CASSSFSADTQYF. The variable domain in full, with the rest retrieved from reference TRBV5-4 and TRBJ2-3, is ETGVTQSPTHLIKTRGQQVTLRCSSQSGHNTVSWYQQALGQGPQFIFQYYREEENGRGNFPPRFSGLQFPNYSSELNVNALELDDSALYLCASSSFSADTQYFGPGTRLTVL.

The V gene is TRBV5-1, the J gene TRBJ1-4; weak D call: TRBD1 (5 bases). V lost 2 bases and J 4 bases, leaving 12 bases between the germline ends. The germline CDR1 and CDR2 sequences are SGHRS and YFSETQ. The CDR3 sequence is 15 residues long. CDR3 DNA: TGCGCCAGCAGCTTTAATCGGGGGAATAATGAAAAACTGTTTTTT. Residues: CASSFNRGNNEKLFF.

The chain couples TRBV18 to TRBJ2-5; D perhaps matches TRBD2 (6 bases). With 2 bases removed from V and 5 bases from J, the gap between germline ends came to 18 bases. CDR3 length: 16 amino acids. CDR1 and CDR2 (germline): KGHSH, LQKENI. The CDR3 sequence is CASSPAAAGPGETQYF. CDR3 bases: TGTGCCAGCTCACCAGCTGCTGCGGGGCCGGGGGAGACCCAGTACTTC.

The chain uses TRBV11-2 and TRBJ1-2; no reliable D call. From germline, CDR1 is SGHAT and CDR2 FQNNGV. V was shortened by 1 base and J by 3 bases, with 9 bases between the two germline ends. CDR3 length: 14 amino acids. The CDR3 DNA reads TGTGCCAGCAGCTTAGGTCAGAGGTACTATGGCTACACCTTC. This sequence encodes CASSLGQRYYGYTF.